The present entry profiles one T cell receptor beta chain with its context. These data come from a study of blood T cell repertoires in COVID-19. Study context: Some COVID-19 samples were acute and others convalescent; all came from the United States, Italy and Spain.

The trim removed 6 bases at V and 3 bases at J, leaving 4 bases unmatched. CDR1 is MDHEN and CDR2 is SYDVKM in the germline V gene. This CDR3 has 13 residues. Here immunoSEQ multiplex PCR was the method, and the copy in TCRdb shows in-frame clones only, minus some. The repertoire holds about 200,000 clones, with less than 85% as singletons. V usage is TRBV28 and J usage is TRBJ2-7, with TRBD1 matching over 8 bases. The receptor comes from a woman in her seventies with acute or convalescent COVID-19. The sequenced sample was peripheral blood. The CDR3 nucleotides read TGTGCCAGCAGGACCGGGACAGGCTACGAGCAGTACTTC. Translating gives CASRTGTGYEQYF.